In this sample, the clone carrying this TCR beta chain is medium-sized. This CDR3 is built from 12 residues. Trimming cost V 3 bases and J 5 bases, with 7 bases left between them. Synthesis of cDNA was accomplished via 5'RACE employing 10-nucleotide random UMIs. From the 5' RACE reads, TCRdb called clonotypes with MiXCR, one entry per CDR3 protein. This sample yields over 25,000 distinct CDR3 sequences, of which less than 15% are seen a single time; less than 9% belongs to the top ten. This sample was included in a study of neurological immune-mediated disorders. This clonotype originated in a man aged 55 to 69 in good health. The J gene is TRBJ1-1, the V gene TRBV12-3 or TRBV12-4; D gene unclear. The source material was PBMCs. This CDR3 is CASSFRGTEAFF. The CDR3, as DNA: TGTGCCAGCAGTTTCCGAGGAACTGAAGCTTTCTTT.